Sequencing of this T cell receptor beta chain was carried out in a study of shared clonotypes between healthy human individuals. About the research overall: The study drew on two women and a few men aged 18 to 49 as donors. Donors had three CD4 naive, three CD4 memory, two CD8 naive and one CD8 memory plate apiece. General study findings and limits: Depth of sequencing was expected to influence donor clonotype sharing. Naive subsets typically showed greater estimated richness than memory subsets.

The V gene's germline CDR1 is SNHLY and CDR2 FYNNEI. Between the trimmed V and J ends, which lost 4 bases and 3 bases, there was a span of 15 bases. CDR3 length equals 15 residues. Worth noting for this clone: Its antigen is not known.

The data were produced by immunoSEQ multiplex PCR, yet TCRdb's version contains in-frame clones alone and is incomplete. The data show 650,000 to 700,000 clones, around 90% seen once. The source is a man younger than 35 in good health. Some clones in this sample may be carry-over from other donors' samples. The rearrangement uses TRBV2 and TRBJ1-1, with a possible D match to TRBD1 (5 bases). Sequencing was done on a sample of memory CD8+ T cells from PBMCs. Subset reported: CD45RO+ cells pooled with CCR7-negative TemRA cells. The CDR3 region has the DNA TGTGCCAGCAGTGTGTTCGACGGACACCACACTGAAGCTTTCTTT. This translates into CASSVFDGHHTEAFF.